This T cell receptor beta chain is drawn from a study of cytomegalovirus exposure and HLA in healthy donors. PCR used 60 Vbeta primers and 13 Jbeta primers. TCRdb's table, derived via immunoSEQ multiplex PCR, lists solely in-frame clones and lacks some. The table records more than 95,000 clones, 65% to 85% of them present only once. Germline V gives CDR1 SEHNR, CDR2 FQNEAQ (reference sequence). This CDR3 is built from 14 residues. The J segment lost 5 bases and the V segment lost 5 bases, leaving 7 bases of the junction unmatched. In this sample, this clone turned up once. Its antigen is undetermined. Study-wide points: In the analysis, some V segments, TRBV6-2 and TRBV6-3 included, were excluded as indistinguishable. In a later analysis, TCR beta V- and J-gene trimming was associated with a missense DCLRE1C variant. The study had only CMV serostatus as immune exposure information. Among the CMV-associated chains, three were confirmed in vitro as specific for CMV antigens.

Sequencing was performed on PBMCs. The chain combines TRBV7-9 with TRBJ1-2; 8 bases map to TRBD1. This clonotype originated in a man between 45 and 60 years old in good health and CMV-seropositive. CDR3 protein: CASSPRGQVYGYTF. CDR3 DNA sequence: TGTGCCAGCAGCCCCAGGGGGCAGGTATATGGCTACACCTTC.